A single sample gave rise to the 20 T cell receptor beta chains below, sequenced in a study of shared clonotypes between healthy human individuals. Sequencing used immunoSEQ multiplex PCR; TCRdb keeps in-frame clones, though not all of them. This sample has millions of clones, with 85% to 95% found just once. Sequenced material: naive CD4+ T cells sorted from blood. This sample's subset: CD45RA+ positively selected. The origin of the receptors is a man between 18 and 29 years old in good health.

The chain employs TRBV5-6 and TRBJ1-4; 8 bases align to TRBD1. Per germline, CDR1 SGHDT and CDR2 YYEEEE. The ends lost 1 base at V and 8 bases at J; junction bases unmatched: 13. The CDR3 loop spans 17 amino acids. The CDR3 here is CASSLRSGGESREKLFF. CDR3 coding DNA: TGTGCCAGCAGCTTGAGATCAGGGGGCGAGTCAAGGGAAAAACTGTTTTTT. The complete variable domain, with remaining parts taken from reference TRBV5-6 and TRBJ1-4, reads DAGVTQSPTHLIKTRGQQVTLRCSPKSGHDTVSWYQQALGQGPQFIFQYYEEEERQRGNFPDRFSGHQFPNYSSELNVNALLLGDSALYLCASSLRSGGESREKLFFGSGTQLSVL.

The genes are TRBV10-3 and TRBJ2-2; D is unresolved. V lost 7 bases and J 6 bases, leaving 12 bases between the germline ends. Germline V gene sequence: CDR1 ENHRY, CDR2 SYGVKD. The CDR3 totals 13 residues. The CDR3 DNA follows: TGTGCCATCACCCAGAGACCCCCCGGGGAGCTGTTTTTT. Protein: CAITQRPPGELFF.

CDR3 coding DNA: TGCGCCAGCAGCCAAGGGGGAAGTACTCCCACAGATACGCAGTATTTT. It yields the protein CASSQGGSTPTDTQYF. V gene TRBV4-1 combines with J gene TRBJ2-3; D is undetermined. CDR3 length: 16 residues. Trimming removed 1 base at V and 2 bases at J, with 13 bases between. CDR1 is MGHRA and CDR2 is YSYEKL in the germline V gene.

This clone came up once. J is TRBJ1-5 and V is TRBV30; the D gene is possibly TRBD1 (5 bases). Germline V gene data show CDR1 as GTSNPN and CDR2 as SVGIG (reference sequence). V was pared by 8 bases and J by 2 bases, with 16 bases between. This CDR3 spans 14 amino acids. The CDR3 DNA reads as TGTGCCAGTAGTATAGGGGCAGGCAATCAGCCCCAGCATTTT. Protein sequence: CASSIGAGNQPQHF.

The chain combines TRBV7-9 with TRBJ2-1, with TRBD1 identical over 9 bases. This CDR3 has 15 residues. In germline, CDR1 is SEHNR, CDR2 FQNEAQ (reference sequence). The J segment lost 4 bases and the V segment lost 4 bases, leaving 5 bases of the junction unmatched. The CDR3 bases are TGTGCCAGCAGCTCCGGGACAGGGATTTACAATGAGCAGTTCTTC. Encoded protein: CASSSGTGIYNEQFF.

The genes are TRBV18 and TRBJ2-7, with 8 positions matching TRBD1. The germline V gene has CDR1 KGHSH and CDR2 LQKENI. The CDR3 is 16 residues long. The V and J ends lost 2 bases and 2 bases, in that order; junction bases with no gene match: 8. The CDR3 spells CASSPTNQGAPYEQYF. For the CDR3, the DNA is TGTGCCAGCTCACCAACCAATCAGGGGGCCCCCTACGAGCAGTACTTC.

Concerning this clone itself: Within the sample, other DNA sequences also encode this same CDR3. The chain links TRBV5-1 to TRBJ2-5; 9 bases are shared with TRBD2. Per the germline V gene, CDR1 is SGHRS and CDR2 is YFSETQ. J was trimmed by 5 bases and V by 0 bases; bases with no gene match: 2. The CDR3 totals 14 residues. In nucleotides, the CDR3 is TGCGCCAGCAGCTTGGCACTAGCGGGCGAGACCCAGTACTTC. Amino acids: CASSLALAGETQYF.

A remark on this clone: Other DNA variants within this sample encode the same CDR3. The V and J genes are TRBV6-6 and TRBJ1-1; D possibly corresponds to TRBD1 (6 bases). The CDR3 length is 14 residues. Germline CDR1 and CDR2: MNHNY and SVGAGI (reference sequence). Trimming took 0 bases from V and 4 from J, leaving 9 bases between them. The CDR3 is CASSYSRGGTEAFF. The CDR3 coding sequence is TGTGCCAGCAGTTACTCTAGGGGGGGCACTGAAGCTTTCTTT.

The chain links TRBV13 to TRBJ2-2; D remains ambiguous. Germline CDR1 reads PRHDT; CDR2 reads FYEKMQ (reference sequence). The CDR3 length is 12 residues. V was cut by 5 bases and J by 7 bases, with 8 bases left in between. CDR3 amino acids: CASSVRLGELFF. CDR3 nucleotides: TGTGCCAGCAGCGTCCGGCTCGGGGAGCTGTTTTTT.

This sequence joins TRBV7-9 and TRBJ1-5, with unresolved D. Germline CDR1 SEHNR, CDR2 FQNEAQ (reference sequence). The CDR3 runs 14 residues. V shed 1 base and J shed 1 base, with 5 bases lying between them. The CDR3: CASSLGKSNQPQHF. The CDR3 bases are TGTGCCAGCAGCTTAGGAAAGAGCAATCAGCCCCAGCATTTT.

This chain connects TRBV4-2 to TRBJ1-4; tentative D call: TRBD1 (6 bases). Germline-derived CDR1 and CDR2 are LGHNA and YNFKEQ. Trimming pared 6 bases from V and 0 bases from J, leaving 14 bases between. The CDR3 totals 16 residues. CDR3 residues: CASRQTDSATNEKLFF. Written as DNA, the CDR3 is TGTGCCAGCAGACAAACGGACAGTGCAACTAATGAAAAACTGTTTTTT.

This clone has a single count. The rearrangement links TRBV25-1 to TRBJ2-1; D is possibly TRBD1 (6 bases). Germline V gene lookup returns CDR1 MGHDK and CDR2 SYGVNS. The CDR3 length is 16 residues. Trimming pared 0 bases from V and 0 bases from J, leaving 9 bases between. The CDR3 DNA follows: TGTGCCAGCAGTGAATATGGGGGCAGCTCCTACAATGAGCAGTTCTTC. Its translation is CASSEYGGSSYNEQFF.

The chain joins TRBV10-3 to TRBJ2-4; tentatively, D is TRBD2 (5 bases). The V gene lost 2 bases and the J gene lost 0 bases, with 17 bases spanning the gap. Germline CDR1 is ENHRY and CDR2 is SYGVKD. The CDR3 sequence is 18 residues long. CDR3 nucleotides: TGTGCCATCAGTGAGCGGGGTAGCGTCGATGTAGCCAAAAACATTCAGTACTTC. Encoded protein: CAISERGSVDVAKNIQYF.

V is TRBV6-5 and J is TRBJ1-6, with D possibly TRBD1 on 6 matching bases. CDR1 is MNHEY and CDR2 is SVGAGI in the germline V gene. The ends were cut back, 6 bases at V and 14 bases at J, with 14 bases in the middle. There are 12 residues in the CDR3. CDR3 loop: CASRTTQGALHF. DNA of the CDR3: TGTGCCAGCAGGACTACACAGGGAGCCCTCCACTTT.

The V call is TRBV5-8, the J call TRBJ2-7, with D perhaps given as TRBD1 or TRBD2 (5 bases each). Trimming took off 4 bases at V and 2 bases at J, with 13 bases between the two ends. From germline, CDR1 is SGHTS and CDR2 YDEGEE. The length of the CDR3 is 14 residues. CDR3 in amino acids: CASSRNPGPYEQYF. The DNA for the CDR3 is TGTGCCAGCAGCAGAAATCCGGGACCCTACGAGCAGTACTTC.

In the case of this clone: Within the sample, other DNA sequences also encode this same CDR3. This rearrangement joins TRBV5-1 to TRBJ2-5; D unclear. V gave up 0 bases and J gave up 1 base, with 7 bases separating them. Germline V gives CDR1 SGHRS, CDR2 YFSETQ. The CDR3 is made up of 14 amino acids. The CDR3 nucleotides read TGCGCCAGCAGCTTGGAACAGCCCCAAGAGACCCAGTACTTC. As protein: CASSLEQPQETQYF.

V and J are TRBV10-3 and TRBJ2-4, with D tentatively TRBD2 (6 bases). V lost 9 bases, J lost 7 bases, and 13 bases lay in between. This CDR3 spans 12 amino acids. Germline V lookup: CDR1 ENHRY, CDR2 SYGVKD. CDR3 sequence: CAISGADNIQYF. The CDR3 DNA reads TGTGCCATTTCGGGAGCGGATAACATTCAGTACTTC.

About this clone itself: The sample holds other DNA sequences that translate to the same CDR3. This chain links TRBV30 with TRBJ1-1, with a possible D match to TRBD1 (5 bases). CDR3 size: 13 residues. V was shortened by 0 bases and J by 5 bases, with 10 bases between the two germline ends. Germline CDR1 GTSNPN, CDR2 SVGIG (reference sequence). The CDR3 reads CAWSVQEGTEAFF. The DNA of the CDR3 is TGTGCCTGGAGTGTTCAGGAGGGGACTGAAGCTTTCTTT.

This chain links TRBV19 with TRBJ1-5, with TRBD1 as a possible D gene (6 bases). The CDR3 is 16 amino acids. With 6 bases removed from V and 0 bases from J, the gap between germline ends came to 15 bases. Germline loops: CDR1 LNHDA, CDR2 SQIVND (reference sequence). The CDR3 here is CASSSLRGISNQPQHF. CDR3 DNA: TGTGCCAGTAGCTCGCTCAGGGGAATTAGCAATCAGCCCCAGCATTTT. The variable domain in full, with the rest retrieved from reference TRBV19 and TRBJ1-5, is DGGITQSPKYLFRKEGQNVTLSCEQNLNHDAMYWYRQDPGQGLRLIYYSQIVNDFQKGDIAEGYSVSREKKESFPLTVTSAQKNPTAFYLCASSSLRGISNQPQHFGDGTRLSIL.

The chain links TRBV15 to TRBJ1-1, with a possible D match to TRBD1 (6 bases). The length of the CDR3 is 16 residues. Per the germline V gene, CDR1 is LNHNV and CDR2 is YYDKDF (reference sequence). V lost 2 bases and J lost 1, with 14 bases in between. This CDR3 is CATSRYSGQGNTEAFF. For the CDR3, the DNA is TGTGCCACCAGCAGATACTCGGGACAAGGGAACACTGAAGCTTTCTTT.